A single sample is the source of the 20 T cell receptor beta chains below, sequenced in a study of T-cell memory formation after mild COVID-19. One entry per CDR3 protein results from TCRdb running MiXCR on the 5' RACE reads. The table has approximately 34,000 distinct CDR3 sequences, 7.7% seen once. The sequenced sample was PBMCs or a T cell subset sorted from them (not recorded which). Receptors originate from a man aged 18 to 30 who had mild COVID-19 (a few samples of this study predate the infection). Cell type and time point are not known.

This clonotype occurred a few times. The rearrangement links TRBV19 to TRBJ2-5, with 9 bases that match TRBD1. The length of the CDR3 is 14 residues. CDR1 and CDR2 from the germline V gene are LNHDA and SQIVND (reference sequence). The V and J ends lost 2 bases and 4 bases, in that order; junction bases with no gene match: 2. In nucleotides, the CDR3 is TGTGCCAGTAGTATAACAGGGGGCGGAGAGACCCAGTACTTC. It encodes CASSITGGGETQYF.

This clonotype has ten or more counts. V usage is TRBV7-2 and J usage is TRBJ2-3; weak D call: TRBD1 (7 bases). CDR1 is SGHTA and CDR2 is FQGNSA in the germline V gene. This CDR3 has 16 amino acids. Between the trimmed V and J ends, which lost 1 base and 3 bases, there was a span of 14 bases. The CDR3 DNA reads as TGTGCCAGCAGCTTAGGATCCAGGGGGGTGACAGATACGCAGTATTTT. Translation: CASSLGSRGVTDTQYF.

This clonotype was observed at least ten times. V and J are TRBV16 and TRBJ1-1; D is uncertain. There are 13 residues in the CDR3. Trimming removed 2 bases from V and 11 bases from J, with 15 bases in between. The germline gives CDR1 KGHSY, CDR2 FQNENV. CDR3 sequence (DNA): TGTGCCAGCAGCCAAGCTTCGGGGTTAGGGGCTTTCTTT. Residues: CASSQASGLGAFF.

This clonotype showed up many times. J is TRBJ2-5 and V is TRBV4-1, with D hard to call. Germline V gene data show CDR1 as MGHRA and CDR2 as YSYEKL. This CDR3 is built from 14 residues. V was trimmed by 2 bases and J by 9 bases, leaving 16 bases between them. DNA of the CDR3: TGCGCCAGCAGCCAACCCACCAGACGGTTGGCCCAGTACTTC. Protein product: CASSQPTRRLAQYF.

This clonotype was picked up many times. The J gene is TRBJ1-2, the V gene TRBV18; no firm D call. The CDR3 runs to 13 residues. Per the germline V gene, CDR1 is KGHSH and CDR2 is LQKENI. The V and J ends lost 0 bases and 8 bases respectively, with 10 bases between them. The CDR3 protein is CASSPPSGFGYTF. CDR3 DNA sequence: TGTGCCAGCTCACCACCGTCGGGGTTCGGCTACACCTTC.

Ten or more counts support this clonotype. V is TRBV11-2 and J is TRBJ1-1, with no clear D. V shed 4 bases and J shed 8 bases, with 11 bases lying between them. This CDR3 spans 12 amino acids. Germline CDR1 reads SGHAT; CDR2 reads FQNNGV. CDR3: CASSSTGSEAFF. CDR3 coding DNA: TGTGCCAGCAGCTCGACGGGGAGCGAAGCTTTCTTT.

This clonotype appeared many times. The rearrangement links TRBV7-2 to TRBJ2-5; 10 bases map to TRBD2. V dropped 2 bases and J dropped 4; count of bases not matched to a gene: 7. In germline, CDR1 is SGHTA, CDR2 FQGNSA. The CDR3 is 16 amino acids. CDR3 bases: TGTGCCAGCAGCTTATCGCCAGCGGGGGGGCTAGAGACCCAGTACTTC. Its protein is CASSLSPAGGLETQYF.

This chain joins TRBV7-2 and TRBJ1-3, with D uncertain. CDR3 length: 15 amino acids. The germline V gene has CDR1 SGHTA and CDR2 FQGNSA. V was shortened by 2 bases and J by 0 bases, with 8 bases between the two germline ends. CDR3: CASSLSGTSGNTIYF. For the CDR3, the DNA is TGTGCCAGCAGCTTATCAGGCACCTCTGGAAACACCATATATTTT.

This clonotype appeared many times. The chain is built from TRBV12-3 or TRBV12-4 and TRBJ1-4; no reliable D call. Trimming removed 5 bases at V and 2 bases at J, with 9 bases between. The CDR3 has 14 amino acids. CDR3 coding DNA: TGTGCCAGCAGTCCTAGTGGGACTAATGAAAAACTGTTTTTT. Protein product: CASSPSGTNEKLFF.

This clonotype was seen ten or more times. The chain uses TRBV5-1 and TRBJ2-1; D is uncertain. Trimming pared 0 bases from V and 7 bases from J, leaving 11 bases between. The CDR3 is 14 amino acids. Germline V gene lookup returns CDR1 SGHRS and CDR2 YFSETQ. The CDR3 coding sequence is TGCGCCAGCAGCTTGGCCCAGGAAAAAAATGAGCAGTTCTTC. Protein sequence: CASSLAQEKNEQFF.

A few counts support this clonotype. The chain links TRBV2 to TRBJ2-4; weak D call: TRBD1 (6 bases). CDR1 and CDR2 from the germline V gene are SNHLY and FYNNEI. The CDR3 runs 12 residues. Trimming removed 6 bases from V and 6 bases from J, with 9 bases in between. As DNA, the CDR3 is TGTGCCAGCAGGGACAGTTTAAACATTCAGTACTTC. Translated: CASRDSLNIQYF. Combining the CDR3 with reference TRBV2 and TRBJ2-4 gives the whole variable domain EPEVTQTPSHQVTQMGQEVILRCVPISNHLYFYWYRQILGQKVEFLVSFYNNEISEKSEIFDDQFSVERPDGSNFTLKIRSTKLEDSAMYFCASRDSLNIQYFGAGTRLSVL.

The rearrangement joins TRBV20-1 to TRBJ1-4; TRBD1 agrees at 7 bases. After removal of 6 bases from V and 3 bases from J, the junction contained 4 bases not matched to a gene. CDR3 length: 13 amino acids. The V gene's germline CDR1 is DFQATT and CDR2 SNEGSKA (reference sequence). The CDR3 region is CSAPGQSNEKLFF. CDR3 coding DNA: TGCAGTGCCCCGGGACAGTCTAATGAAAAACTGTTTTTT.

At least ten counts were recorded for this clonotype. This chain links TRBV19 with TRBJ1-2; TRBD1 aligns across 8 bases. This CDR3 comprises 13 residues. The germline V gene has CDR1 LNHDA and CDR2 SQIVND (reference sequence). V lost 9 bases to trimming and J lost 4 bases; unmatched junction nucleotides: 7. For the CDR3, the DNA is TGTGCCAGCCTCAGGGGGCTGGGCTATGGCTACACCTTC. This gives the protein CASLRGLGYGYTF.

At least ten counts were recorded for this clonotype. The CDR3 nucleotides are TGCGCCAGCAGCCAAGAGGTGACAGGAGATTCACCCCTCCACTTT. Its translation: CASSQEVTGDSPLHF. The V call is TRBV4-1, the J call TRBJ1-6; tentatively, D is TRBD1 (6 bases). Trimming removed 0 bases at V and 8 bases at J, with 11 bases between. There are 15 residues in the CDR3. The germline V gene has CDR1 MGHRA and CDR2 YSYEKL.

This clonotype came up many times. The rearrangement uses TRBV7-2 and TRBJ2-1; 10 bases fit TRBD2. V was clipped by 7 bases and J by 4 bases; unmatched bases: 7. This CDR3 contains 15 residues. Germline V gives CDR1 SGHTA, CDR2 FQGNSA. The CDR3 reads CASTQRGGRYNEQFF. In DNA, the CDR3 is TGTGCCAGCACTCAGCGGGGGGGCCGGTACAATGAGCAGTTCTTC. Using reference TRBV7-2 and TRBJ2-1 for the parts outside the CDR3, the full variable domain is GAGVSQSPSNKVTEKGKDVELRCDPISGHTALYWYRQSLGQGLEFLIYFQGNSAPDKSGLPSDRFSAERTGGSVSTLTIQRTQQEDSAVYLCASTQRGGRYNEQFFGPGTRLTVL.

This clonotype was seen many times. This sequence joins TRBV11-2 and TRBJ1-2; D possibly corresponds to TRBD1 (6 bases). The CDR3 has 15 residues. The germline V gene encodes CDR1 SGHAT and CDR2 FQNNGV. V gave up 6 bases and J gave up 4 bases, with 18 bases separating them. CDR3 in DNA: TGTGCCAGCAGAGACACATCCGGGACAACCTATGGCTACACCTTC. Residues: CASRDTSGTTYGYTF.

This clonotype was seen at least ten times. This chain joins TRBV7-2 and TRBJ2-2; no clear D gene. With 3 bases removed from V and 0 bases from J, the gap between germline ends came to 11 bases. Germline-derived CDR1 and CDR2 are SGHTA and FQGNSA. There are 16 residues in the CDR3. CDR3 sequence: CASSFLYSPNTGELFF. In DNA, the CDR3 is TGTGCCAGCAGCTTCCTTTATTCACCGAACACCGGGGAGCTGTTTTTT.

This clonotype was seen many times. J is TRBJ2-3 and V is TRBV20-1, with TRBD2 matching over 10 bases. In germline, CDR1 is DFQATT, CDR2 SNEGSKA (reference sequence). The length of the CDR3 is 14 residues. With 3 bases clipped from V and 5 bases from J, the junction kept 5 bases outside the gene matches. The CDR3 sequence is CSASTSGAKDTQYF. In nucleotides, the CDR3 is TGCAGTGCTAGCACTAGCGGGGCGAAAGATACGCAGTATTTT.

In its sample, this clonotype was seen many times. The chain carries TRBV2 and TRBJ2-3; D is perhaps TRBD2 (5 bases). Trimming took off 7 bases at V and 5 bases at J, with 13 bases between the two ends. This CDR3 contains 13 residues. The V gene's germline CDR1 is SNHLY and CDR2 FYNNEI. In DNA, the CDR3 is TGTGCCAGCAACTCCCACGAGGGAGATACGCAGTATTTT. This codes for CASNSHEGDTQYF.

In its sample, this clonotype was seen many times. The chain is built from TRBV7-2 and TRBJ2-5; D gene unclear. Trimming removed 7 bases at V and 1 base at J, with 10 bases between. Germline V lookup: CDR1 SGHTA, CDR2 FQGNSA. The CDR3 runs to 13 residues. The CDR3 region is CASKPGVQETQYF. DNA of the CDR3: TGTGCCAGCAAGCCCGGAGTCCAAGAGACCCAGTACTTC.